One sample yielded the 31 T cell receptor beta chains listed below, sequenced in a study of OX40 agonist ivuxolimab in advanced cancers. Using immunoSEQ multiplex PCR, the repertoire was profiled, and TCRdb retains in-frame clones only, with some absent. This sample has roughly 39,000 clones; about 87% occur once, and the top ten carry 4.5% to 6%. This material consisted of CD4+ or CD8+ T cells sorted from blood, taken in a trial of the OX40 agonist ivuxolimab. These receptors all come from an adult with an advanced solid tumor such as melanoma, head and neck, liver or kidney cancer.

DNA of the CDR3: TGTGCCAGCAGCTTATGGCGGGGCACCTACAATGAGCAGTTCTTC. This gives the protein CASSLWRGTYNEQFF. The chain links TRBV11-1 to TRBJ2-1; D might be TRBD2 (6 bases). CDR3 length equals 15 residues. Trimming stripped 2 bases from V and 2 bases from J, with 10 bases between. Per the germline V gene, CDR1 is SGHAT and CDR2 is FQDESV (reference sequence).

V and J are TRBV6-1 and TRBJ1-2; D is undetermined. This CDR3 spans 16 amino acids. CDR1 and CDR2 (germline): MNHNS, SASEGT. The V end was cut by 4 bases, the J end by 5 bases, with 20 bases between. The CDR3 sequence: CASSGFLGQEPYGYTF. CDR3 nucleotides: TGTGCCAGCAGTGGATTCCTTGGGCAGGAGCCTTATGGCTACACCTTC.

The chain links TRBV21-1 to TRBJ2-3; the table's D call, TRBD2, was not checked against the DNA. TRBV21-1 is listed as a pseudogene. The CDR3 is made up of 16 amino acids. CDR3 loop: CASSSWTSEGADTQYF. Written as DNA, the CDR3 is TGTGCCAGCAGCTCTTGGACTAGCGAGGGGGCAGATACGCAGTATTTT.

This chain connects TRBV19 to TRBJ1-3; a possible D gene is TRBD1 (6 bases). Germline lookup yields CDR1 LNHDA and CDR2 SQIVND (reference sequence). CDR3 length equals 17 residues. V was shortened by 6 bases and J by 5 bases, with 23 bases between the two germline ends. CDR3 in DNA: TGTGCCAGTAGCCCCGGGACACCCGGCCAAAACCGAAACACCATATATTTT. Amino acids: CASSPGTPGQNRNTIYF.

CDR3 bases: TGTGCCAGCAGTGAAAGGACAGTAACTACCCATGGCTACACCTTC. Translation: CASSERTVTTHGYTF. V gene TRBV2 combines with J gene TRBJ1-2; possibly TRBD1 for D (6 bases). Trimming shortened V by 2 bases and J by 6 bases, and 16 bases separated the two germline ends. Germline V gene lookup returns CDR1 SNHLY and CDR2 FYNNEI. This CDR3 is 15 amino acids long.

This clone was recorded only once. The genes are TRBV9 and TRBJ2-5, with no clear D. The CDR3 loop spans 13 amino acids. Trimming shortened V by 0 bases and J by 4 bases, and 7 bases separated the two germline ends. CDR1 is SGDLS, CDR2 YYNGEE, per germline. For the CDR3, the DNA is TGTGCCAGCAGCGTAGGTAATCGAGAGACCCAGTACTTC. This gives the protein CASSVGNRETQYF.

The CDR3, as DNA: TGTGCCAGCAGCTTAAAACTGGGGGGCTTCCACAATGAGCAGTTCTTC. Protein sequence: CASSLKLGGFHNEQFF. The chain is built from TRBV7-9 and TRBJ2-1; D may correspond to TRBD1 or TRBD2 (6 bases each). Trimming took 2 bases from V and 5 from J, leaving 16 bases between them. This CDR3 is 16 amino acids long. The germline V gene encodes CDR1 SEHNR and CDR2 FQNEAQ (reference sequence).

The V gene is TRBV13, the J gene TRBJ2-3, with D perhaps TRBD1 or TRBD2 (6 bases each). Trimming left V 5 bases short and J 6 bases short, with 21 bases between. The CDR3 is made up of 16 amino acids. CDR1 PRHDT and CDR2 FYEKMQ come from the germline V gene (reference sequence). This chain's CDR3 is CASSERRGSGKDTQYF. CDR3 sequence (DNA): TGTGCCAGCAGCGAGAGGAGGGGGAGTGGGAAGGATACGCAGTATTTT.

This sequence joins TRBV28 and TRBJ2-7; TRBD1 matches at 7 bases. Germline V CDR1 and CDR2: MDHEN, SYDVKM. The V segment lost 5 bases and the J segment 10 bases; nucleotides outside the gene matches: 11. The CDR3 is 13 amino acids. The CDR3: CASSGGQWSNQYF. DNA of the CDR3: TGTGCCAGCAGTGGGGGACAGTGGTCGAACCAGTACTTC.

The chain carries TRBV30 and TRBJ1-4; D remains unclear. This CDR3 has 14 amino acids. Germline CDR1 is GTSNPN and CDR2 is SVGIG (reference sequence). The V and J ends lost 1 base and 7 bases respectively, with 13 bases between them. CDR3 sequence reads: CAWSAWAGGEKLFF. For the CDR3, the DNA is TGTGCCTGGAGTGCTTGGGCCGGCGGTGAAAAACTGTTTTTT.

V is TRBV6-1 and J is TRBJ2-2; either TRBD1 or TRBD2 may fit D (5 bases each). CDR3 length: 15 amino acids. V lost 9 bases and J lost 0, with 14 bases in between. Looked up from germline, CDR1 is MNHNS and CDR2 is SASEGT. The CDR3 reads CASGLGPTNTGELFF. As DNA, the CDR3 is TGTGCCAGTGGACTGGGACCGACGAACACCGGGGAGCTGTTTTTT.

V is TRBV29-1 and J is TRBJ1-1; maybe TRBD1 (6 bases). The germline V gene encodes CDR1 SQVTM and CDR2 ANQGSEA. V lost 6 bases, J lost 0 bases, and 14 bases lay in between. The CDR3 is 14 residues long. DNA of the CDR3: TGCAGCGTGCTGCCCGGACAGTTGAACACTGAAGCTTTCTTT. Protein: CSVLPGQLNTEAFF.

The chain is built from TRBV5-1 and TRBJ1-1, with 7 bases matching TRBD1. Germline V gene sequence: CDR1 SGHRS, CDR2 YFSETQ. With V trimmed by 4 bases and J by 2 bases, 2 bases remained unmatched. The CDR3 has 13 amino acids. The CDR3 loop is CASSGTENTEAFF. CDR3 nucleotides: TGCGCCAGCAGCGGGACAGAAAACACTGAAGCTTTCTTT. Full variable domain (outside the CDR3, taken from reference TRBV5-1 and TRBJ1-1): KAGVTQTPRYLIKTRGQQVTLSCSPISGHRSVSWYQQTPGQGLQFLFEYFSETQRNKGNFPGRFSGRQFSNSRSEMNVSTLELGDSALYLCASSGTENTEAFFGQGTRLTVV.

DNA for the CDR3: TGTGCCAGCAGTCCGCTTGGGACAGGGGGCTCTCAGCCCCAGCATTTT. It is translated as CASSPLGTGGSQPQHF. The chain recombines TRBV27 with TRBJ1-5, with TRBD1 matching over 12 bases. Germline lookup yields CDR1 MNHEY and CDR2 SMNVEV (reference sequence). J lost 6 bases, V lost 5 bases, and 8 bases had no gene match. This CDR3 is 16 amino acids long.

This clone was picked up one time. The chain links TRBV21-1 to TRBJ2-7; the table's D gene call, TRBD2, was not cross checked with the DNA. TRBV21-1 is an annotated pseudogene. The CDR3 loop spans 15 amino acids. The CDR3, as DNA: TGTGCCAGCAGCCTAGGGGGGGAACGGACCTACGAGCAGTACTTC. It yields the protein CASSLGGERTYEQYF.

The V call is TRBV19, the J call TRBJ1-5; 10 nucleotides agree with TRBD1. The germline CDR1 and CDR2 sequences are LNHDA and SQIVND (reference sequence). V was clipped by 6 bases and J by 1 base; unmatched bases: 6. The CDR3 extends over 16 amino acids. Here the CDR3 reads CASSRTGGISNQPQHF. The CDR3 DNA reads as TGTGCCAGTAGCCGGACAGGGGGGATAAGCAATCAGCCCCAGCATTTT.

The DNA for the CDR3 is TGTGCCAGCAGCTTAGGGGCCCACACAGATACGCAGTATTTT. It translates to CASSLGAHTDTQYF. The chain couples TRBV11-2 to TRBJ2-3; unclear D gene. CDR1 and CDR2 from the germline V gene are SGHAT and FQNNGV. The V gene lost 1 base and the J gene lost 2 bases, with 7 bases spanning the gap. This CDR3 is 14 amino acids long.

The rearrangement uses TRBV19 and TRBJ2-7, with D possibly being TRBD1 (6 bases). This CDR3 spans 15 amino acids. CDR1 is LNHDA, CDR2 SQIVND, per germline (reference sequence). Trimming took off 3 bases at V and 7 bases at J, with 19 bases between the two ends. The CDR3 DNA reads as TGTGCCAGTAGTATCCTCCAGGGGACCCGGAGGGAGCAGTACTTC. The encoded protein is CASSILQGTRREQYF.

This clone was seen only once. This rearrangement joins TRBV30 to TRBJ2-1; 12 bases match TRBD2. The CDR3 spans 16 residues. V was pared by 5 bases and J by 8 bases, with 13 bases of the junction left unmatched. CDR1 and CDR2 (germline): GTSNPN, SVGIG (reference sequence). This chain's CDR3 is CAWSPSTSGSYDEQFF. The CDR3 DNA is TGTGCCTGGTCCCCTTCGACTAGCGGGAGTTATGATGAGCAGTTCTTC.

This sequence joins TRBV18 and TRBJ1-4; D is uncertain. Germline lookup yields CDR1 KGHSH and CDR2 LQKENI. Trimming removed 3 bases at V and 8 bases at J, with 13 bases between. There are 14 residues in the CDR3. This CDR3 is CASSPSRVSEKLFF. The CDR3, as DNA: TGTGCCAGCTCACCGTCCCGGGTTTCCGAAAAACTGTTTTTT. Drawing the rest from reference TRBV18 and TRBJ1-4, the complete variable domain is NAGVMQNPRHLVRRRGQEARLRCSPMKGHSHVYWYRQLPEEGLKFMVYLQKENIIDESGMPKERFSAEFPKEGPSILRIQQVVRGDSAAYFCASSPSRVSEKLFFGSGTQLSVL.

The rearrangement links TRBV7-9 to TRBJ2-2; D not certain. Trimming shortened V by 6 bases and J by 5 bases, and 7 bases separated the two germline ends. This CDR3 contains 12 residues. Germline CDR1 is SEHNR and CDR2 is FQNEAQ (reference sequence). The CDR3 DNA follows: TGTGCCAGCAGGCCTAGTACCGGGGAGCTGTTTTTT. This translates into CASRPSTGELFF.

This rearrangement joins TRBV18 to TRBJ1-3; D remains unclear. Germline values: CDR1 KGHSH, CDR2 LQKENI. This CDR3 has 15 amino acids. V lost 4 bases to trimming and J lost 0 bases, with 10 bases between them. Here the CDR3 reads CASSRAGSSGNTIYF. The CDR3 DNA sequence: TGTGCCAGCTCACGAGCCGGCAGCTCTGGAAACACCATATATTTT.

This sequence joins TRBV6-4 and TRBJ2-3; TRBD1 is a possible D gene (5 bases). The V and J ends lost 3 bases and 2 bases respectively, with 6 bases between them. This CDR3 is 13 amino acids long. From germline, CDR1 is MRHNA and CDR2 SNTAGT. The CDR3 region is CASSEQVTDTQYF. The CDR3, as DNA: TGTGCCAGCAGTGAACAGGTCACAGATACGCAGTATTTT.

The gene calls are TRBV6-5 and TRBJ1-2, with D unclear. V lost 0 bases and J lost 0, with 2 bases in between. CDR1 MNHEY and CDR2 SVGAGI come from the germline V gene. This CDR3 is 13 amino acids long. The CDR3 DNA sequence: TGTGCCAGCAGTTACTCAGCTAACTATGGCTACACCTTC. Protein sequence: CASSYSANYGYTF.

The rearrangement joins TRBV10-3 to TRBJ2-1; D unclear. The CDR3 length is 13 residues. CDR1 and CDR2 (germline): ENHRY, SYGVKD. Trimming removed 3 bases at V and 4 bases at J, with 7 bases between. The CDR3: CAISENPYNEQFF. Written as DNA, the CDR3 is TGTGCCATCAGTGAAAACCCTTACAATGAGCAGTTCTTC.

This chain uses TRBV9 with TRBJ2-7; D may correspond to TRBD1 or TRBD2 (5 bases each). Germline lookup yields CDR1 SGDLS and CDR2 YYNGEE. The CDR3 spans 15 residues. Trimming shortened V by 4 bases and J by 3 bases, and 17 bases separated the two germline ends. The CDR3 here is CASSSDGTGIYEQYF. As DNA, the CDR3 is TGTGCCAGCAGCTCTGACGGGACCGGAATCTACGAGCAGTACTTC.

The chain uses TRBV19 and TRBJ2-2; TRBD1 aligns across 8 bases. Germline V gene lookup returns CDR1 LNHDA and CDR2 SQIVND (reference sequence). The CDR3 runs to 14 residues. V was clipped by 8 bases and J by 5 bases; unmatched bases: 7. The CDR3 DNA follows: TGTGCCAGTGTGGGGACAGGATTTACCGGGGAGCTGTTTTTT. The encoded protein is CASVGTGFTGELFF.

This chain joins TRBV6-6 and TRBJ2-3; D uncertain. The CDR3 consists of 12 residues. The germline V gene has CDR1 MNHNY and CDR2 SVGAGI (reference sequence). Trimming took off 6 bases at V and 2 bases at J, with 6 bases between the two ends. The CDR3 DNA sequence: TGTGCCAGCAGCTTACTCACAGATACGCAGTATTTT. It translates to CASSLLTDTQYF.

The V and J genes are TRBV11-2 and TRBJ1-1; D not certain. Germline V CDR1 and CDR2: SGHAT, FQNNGV. Trimming pared 0 bases from V and 4 bases from J, leaving 6 bases between. The CDR3 runs 13 residues. CDR3 nucleotide sequence: TGTGCCAGCAGCTTAGATGGGAGCACTGAAGCTTTCTTT. It encodes CASSLDGSTEAFF.

This chain's CDR3 is CASSPPGSYKNIQYF. The CDR3 DNA reads as TGTGCCAGCAGCCCACCTGGCAGCTACAAAAACATTCAGTACTTC. The chain links TRBV5-4 to TRBJ2-4; D not certain. V gave up 4 bases and J gave up 3 bases, with 14 bases separating them. The germline V gene has CDR1 SGHNT and CDR2 YYREEE (reference sequence). CDR3 length equals 15 residues.

The genes are TRBV27 and TRBJ2-5; 16 positions agree with TRBD2. J lost 7 bases, V lost 6 bases, and 11 bases had no gene match. The germline gives CDR1 MNHEY, CDR2 SMNVEV (reference sequence). This CDR3 contains 17 residues. The CDR3 nucleotides are TGTGCCAGCAGATCGGGGACTAGCGGGAGGGCCCAGGGGACCCAGTACTTC. Amino acids: CASRSGTSGRAQGTQYF.